One sample yielded the 5 T cell receptor beta chains listed below, sequenced in a study of cytomegalovirus exposure and HLA in healthy donors. PCR employed 60 Vbeta and 13 Jbeta primers. Using immunoSEQ multiplex PCR, the repertoire was profiled, and TCRdb retains in-frame clones only, with some absent. The sample shows approximately 180,000 clones, 75% of them seen only once. The sample consisted of PBMCs. Receptors were obtained from a male donor in good health and CMV-seronegative.

The genes are TRBV28 and TRBJ1-5; D is unresolved. The CDR3 contains 15 residues. Germline V gene sequence: CDR1 MDHEN, CDR2 SYDVKM. Trimming removed 2 bases from V and 0 bases from J, with 8 bases in between. The CDR3 coding sequence is TGTGCCAGCAGTTTAGCAGGTAATAGCAATCAGCCCCAGCATTTT. Translation: CASSLAGNSNQPQHF. Variable domain in full (rest from reference TRBV28 and TRBJ1-5): DVKVTQSSRYLVKRTGEKVFLECVQDMDHENMFWYRQDPGLGLRLIYFSYDVKMKEKGDIPEGYSVSREKKERFSLILESASTNQTSMYLCASSLAGNSNQPQHFGDGTRLSIL.

The chain is built from TRBV6-6 and TRBJ1-1; D is uncertain. This CDR3 is 13 amino acids long. Germline V gives CDR1 MNHNY, CDR2 SVGAGI (reference sequence). The V and J ends lost 5 bases and 4 bases respectively, with 11 bases between them. CDR3 region: CASSLMLSTEAFF. DNA for the CDR3: TGTGCCAGCAGTCTAATGCTGAGCACTGAAGCTTTCTTT.

V gene TRBV6-5 combines with J gene TRBJ1-1; 8 bases match TRBD1. Germline CDR1 is MNHEY and CDR2 is SVGAGI. The CDR3 runs 14 residues. V shed 5 bases and J 7 bases; nucleotides not matched to a gene: 9. CDR3 DNA: TGTGCCAGCAGTGCCAGGGGGCGCGGGATTGAAGCTTTCTTT. Its translation: CASSARGRGIEAFF.

The rearrangement joins TRBV30 to TRBJ1-5; 9 bases fit TRBD1. Germline-derived CDR1 and CDR2 are GTSNPN and SVGIG (reference sequence). The CDR3 length is 15 residues. With V trimmed by 3 bases and J by 5 bases, 8 bases remained unmatched. CDR3 nucleotides: TGTGCCTGGAGCGGGAGGACAGGGGCACATCAGCCCCAGCATTTT. Translation: CAWSGRTGAHQPQHF.

J is TRBJ2-3 and V is TRBV25-1; 14 nucleotides align to TRBD2. After removal of 1 base from V and 5 bases from J, the junction contained 2 bases not matched to a gene. Germline loops: CDR1 MGHDK, CDR2 SYGVNS. The CDR3 length is 16 residues. The CDR3 DNA sequence: TGTGCCAGCAGTGAATCAGGACTAGCGGGAGGAGATACGCAGTATTTT. Translated: CASSESGLAGGDTQYF.